This T cell receptor (beta chain) is from a study of tumor-infiltrating lymphocytes in primary liver carcinoma. From unsorted bulk tissue weighing about 20-32 mg, DNA and RNA were co-extracted. Germline V gene sequence: CDR1 SGHRS, CDR2 YFSETQ. The CDR3 runs 12 residues. This clonotype was counted ten times or more. Germline is not matched at one junction end, which may reflect a read error. Starting from 500 ng of total RNA, TCR beta cDNA was produced with a primer in the constant region. The TCR beta library was amplified through three nested multiplex PCR rounds in a modified ARM-PCR procedure. Rounds one and two of PCR, each of approximately 11 cycles, were primed with TRBV1-TRBV30 forward primers and a C-beta reverse primer. Each CDR3 protein is one row after TCRdb ran MiXCR on the multiplex PCR reads. The sample consists of more than 100,000 distinct CDR3 sequences, under 70% of them appearing once.

Input material: tumor-adjacent normal liver tissue. The receptor's source is a woman aged 55-69 years with primary liver carcinoma and hepatitis B virus infection. The chain has TRBV5-1 and TRBJ1-1, with unresolved D. CDR3 region: CASSLGESEAFF. DNA for the CDR3: TGCGCCAGCAGCTTGGGGGAATCTGAGGCTTTCTTT.